This TCR beta chain originates from a study of cytomegalovirus exposure and HLA in healthy donors. Researchers ran the PCR with 60 Vbeta and 13 Jbeta primers. The method was immunoSEQ multiplex PCR; TCRdb's version includes in-frame clones alone and lacks a portion of them. The table has over 75,000 clones, approximately 88% seen once. The CDR3 is made up of 15 amino acids. V lost 7 bases and J 4 bases, leaving 20 bases between the germline ends. Per germline, CDR1 MDHEN and CDR2 SYDVKM. Findings and caveats of the study: Reported performance of the classifier showed diagnosis of cytomegalovirus status with high specificity and sensitivity. In a later analysis, an Asian-associated ancestry cluster reportedly showed fewer N-insertions than the approximately 610-donor mean.

Details on this clone: What it recognizes is unknown.

J is TRBJ2-7 and V is TRBV28; a weak D match, TRBD1 (5 bases). Sample: PBMCs. This TCR derives from a woman between 45 and 65 years old in good health and CMV-seronegative. The CDR3 region is CASTGPGQNVYEQYF. In nucleotides, the CDR3 is TGTGCCAGCACCGGTCCAGGGCAAAATGTTTACGAGCAGTACTTC.